One T cell receptor (beta chain) is described in this entry. The sample originates from a study of response to subunit inactivated influenza vaccine. Germline V gene lookup returns CDR1 DFQATT and CDR2 SNEGSKA (reference sequence). Trimming removed 7 bases from V and 1 base from J; junction bases left unmatched: 6. The CDR3 spans 13 residues. TCRdb itself ran the RT-PCR reads through MiXCR, one entry per CDR3 protein. The sample consists of about 480,000 distinct CDR3 sequences, over 10% of them appearing once. Source: PBMCs from blood, taken about 40 days after vaccination. The receptor comes from a man in his forties or fifties who received an inactivated influenza vaccine. The chain carries TRBV20-1 and TRBJ2-5; TRBD2 aligns across 7 bases. CDR3 bases: TGCAGTGTGGCTAGCGGAGTCCAAGAGACCCAGTACTTC. It encodes CSVASGVQETQYF.